This T cell receptor (beta chain) came from a study of CD8+ T cells in alopecia areata. Notes on the study in general: Scalp sequencing captures resident alphabeta T cells of normal skin too.

As regards this clone: Its antigen is not identified.

Peripheral blood, together with lesional scalp punch biopsies, was collected from alopecia areata patients. Sorting from PBMCs produced CD4+ and CD8+ T cells. This CDR3 comprises 14 residues. The ends were cut back, 0 bases at V and 0 bases at J, with 6 bases in the middle. Germline-derived CDR1 and CDR2 are SGHRS and YFSETQ. Extracted from the samples, RNA was reverse transcribed into cDNA to serve as the sequencing template. Generated by immunoSEQ multiplex PCR, the TCRdb table keeps only in-frame clones and is missing some. The data contain about 100,000 clones, 50% to 70% of them singletons. The clonotype originates from a human donor with alopecia areata. The sample comprised NKG2D-low CD8+ T cells sorted from blood. The chain joins TRBV5-1 to TRBJ1-1; D gene ambiguous. CDR3 nucleotides: TGCGCCAGCAGCTTGGGGTATATGAACACTGAAGCTTTCTTT. Protein sequence: CASSLGYMNTEAFF.